This TCR beta chain was observed in a study of early T cells in non-severe SARS-CoV-2 infection. About the study: The authors sequenced bulk RNA from unsorted whole blood, leaving chains unpaired.

cDNA molecules, individually, were tagged with unique molecular identifiers. MiXCR was run by TCRdb on the 5' RACE reads, yielding one entry per CDR3 protein. The sample includes tens of thousands of distinct CDR3 sequences, around 14% of them seen just once. Per germline, CDR1 SGHRS and CDR2 YFSETQ. The trim removed 3 bases at V and 0 bases at J, leaving 3 bases unmatched. The CDR3 extends over 14 amino acids. This TCR came from an adult who was a healthcare worker with PCR-confirmed SARS-CoV-2 infection or an uninfected control (not recorded which). The sequenced material came from whole blood. This rearrangement joins TRBV5-1 to TRBJ2-7; 7 bases are shared with TRBD2. The CDR3 spells CASSSSGGSYEQYF. The DNA for the CDR3 is TGCGCCAGCAGCTCTTCGGGGGGCTCCTACGAGCAGTACTTC.